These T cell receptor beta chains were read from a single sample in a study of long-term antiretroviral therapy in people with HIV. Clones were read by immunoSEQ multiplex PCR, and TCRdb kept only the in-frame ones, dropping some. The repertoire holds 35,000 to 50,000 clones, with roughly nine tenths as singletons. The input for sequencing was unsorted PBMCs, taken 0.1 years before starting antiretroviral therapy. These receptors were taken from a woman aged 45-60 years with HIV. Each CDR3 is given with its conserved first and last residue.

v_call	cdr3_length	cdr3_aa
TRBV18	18	CASSPVTPGHYFNSPLHF
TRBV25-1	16	CASSDGPSGVADTQYF
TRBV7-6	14	CASSSSGGRQTQYF
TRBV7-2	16	CASSSRTGSGNQPQHF
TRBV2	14	CASNRGVGTDTQYF
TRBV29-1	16	CSVRSSDTGLNTEAFF
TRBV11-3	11	CASSYGKEQYF
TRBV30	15	CAWSVRVAGGKTQYF
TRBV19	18	CASSMLRGGEGSNQPQHF
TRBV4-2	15	CASSQDTASTDTQYF
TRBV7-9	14	CASSPGGVADTQYF
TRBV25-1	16	CASSYQRGQINEKLFF
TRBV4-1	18	CASSQTRGTGRNTGELFF
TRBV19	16	CASSIGVLSGANVLTF
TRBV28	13	CASSNGRKETQYF
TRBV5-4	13	CASSPHREETQYF
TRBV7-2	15	CASSLDPGKNTEAFF